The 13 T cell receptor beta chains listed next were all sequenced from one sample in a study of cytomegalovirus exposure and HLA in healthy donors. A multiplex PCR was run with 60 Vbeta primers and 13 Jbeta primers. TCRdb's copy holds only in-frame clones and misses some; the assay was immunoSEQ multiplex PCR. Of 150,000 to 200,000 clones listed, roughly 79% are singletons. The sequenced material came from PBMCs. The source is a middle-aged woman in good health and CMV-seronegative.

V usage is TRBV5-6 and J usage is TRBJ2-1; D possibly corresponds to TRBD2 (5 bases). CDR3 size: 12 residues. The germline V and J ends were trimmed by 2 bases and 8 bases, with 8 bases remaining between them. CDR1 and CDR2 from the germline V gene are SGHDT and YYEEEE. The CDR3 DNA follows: TGTGCCAGCAGCTTAGGACTTTATGAGCAGTTCTTC. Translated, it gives CASSLGLYEQFF.

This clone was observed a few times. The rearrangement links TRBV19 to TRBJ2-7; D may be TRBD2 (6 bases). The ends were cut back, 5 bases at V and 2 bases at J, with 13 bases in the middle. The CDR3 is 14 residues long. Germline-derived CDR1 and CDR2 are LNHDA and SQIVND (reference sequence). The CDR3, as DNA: TGTGCCAGTAGTTTCGGGGGTTCTGCCTACGAGCAGTACTTC. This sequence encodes CASSFGGSAYEQYF.

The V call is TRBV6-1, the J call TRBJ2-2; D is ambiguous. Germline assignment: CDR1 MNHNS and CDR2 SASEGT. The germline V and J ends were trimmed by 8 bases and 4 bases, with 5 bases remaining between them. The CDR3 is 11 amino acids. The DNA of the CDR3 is TGTGCCAGCTCCTTCACCGGGGAGCTGTTTTTT. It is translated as CASSFTGELFF.

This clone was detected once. The CDR3 coding sequence is TGTGCCAGCAGCTTAGAGGGGCGAGGTAATCAGCCCCAGCATTTT. It translates to CASSLEGRGNQPQHF. The chain couples TRBV7-8 to TRBJ1-5, with D possibly matching TRBD1 (5 bases). From germline, CDR1 is SGHVS and CDR2 FQNEAQ. The CDR3 is made up of 15 amino acids. V was trimmed by 1 base and J by 4 bases, leaving 11 bases between them.

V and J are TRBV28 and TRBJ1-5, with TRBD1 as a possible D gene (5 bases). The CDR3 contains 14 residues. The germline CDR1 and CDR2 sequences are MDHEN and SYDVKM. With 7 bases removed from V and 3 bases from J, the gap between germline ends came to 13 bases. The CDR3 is CASTRRQPNQPQHF. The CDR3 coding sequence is TGTGCCAGCACGAGGAGACAGCCCAATCAGCCCCAGCATTTT.

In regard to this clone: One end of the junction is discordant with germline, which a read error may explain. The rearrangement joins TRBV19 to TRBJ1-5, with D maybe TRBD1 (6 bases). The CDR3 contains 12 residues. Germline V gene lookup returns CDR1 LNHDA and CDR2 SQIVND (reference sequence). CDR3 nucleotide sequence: TGTGCCAGTAGTATCACCGGGACACAACATTTTTTT. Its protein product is CASSITGTQHFF.

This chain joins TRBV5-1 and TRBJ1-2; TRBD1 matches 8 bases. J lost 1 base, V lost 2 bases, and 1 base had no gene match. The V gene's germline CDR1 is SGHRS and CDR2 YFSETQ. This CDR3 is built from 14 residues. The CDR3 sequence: CASSFTGGNYGYTF. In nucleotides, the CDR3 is TGCGCCAGCAGCTTTACAGGGGGTAACTATGGCTACACCTTC.

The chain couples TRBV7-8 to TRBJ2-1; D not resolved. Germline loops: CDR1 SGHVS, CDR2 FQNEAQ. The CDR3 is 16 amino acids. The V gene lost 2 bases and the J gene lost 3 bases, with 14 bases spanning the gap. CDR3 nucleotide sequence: TGTGCCAGCAGCTTAATTGACTCCCTGATCTACAATGAGCAGTTCTTC. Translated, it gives CASSLIDSLIYNEQFF.

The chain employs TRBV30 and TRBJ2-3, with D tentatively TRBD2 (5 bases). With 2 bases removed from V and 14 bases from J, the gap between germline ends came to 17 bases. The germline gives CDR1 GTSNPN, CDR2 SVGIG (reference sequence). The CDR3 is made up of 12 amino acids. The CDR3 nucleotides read TGTGCCTGGAGTAGGAGCGAGGGCCCTCGGTATTTT. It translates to CAWSRSEGPRYF.

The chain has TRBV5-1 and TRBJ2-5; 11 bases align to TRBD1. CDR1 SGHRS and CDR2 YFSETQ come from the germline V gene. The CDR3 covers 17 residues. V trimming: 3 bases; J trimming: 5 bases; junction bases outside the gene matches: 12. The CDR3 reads CASSSGQGERGSETQYF. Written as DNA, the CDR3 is TGCGCCAGCAGCTCGGGACAGGGGGAGAGAGGGAGCGAGACCCAGTACTTC.

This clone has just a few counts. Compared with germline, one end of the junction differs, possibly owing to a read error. The CDR3 DNA sequence: TGCAGCGTCTCCTTCCCCCCGACAGAGCCGTCCTTC. It specifies CSVSFPPTEPSF. J is TRBJ1-2 and V is TRBV29-1, with a tentative D call TRBD1 (5 bases). Germline V gene sequence: CDR1 SQVTM, CDR2 ANQGSEA. The CDR3 runs 12 residues.

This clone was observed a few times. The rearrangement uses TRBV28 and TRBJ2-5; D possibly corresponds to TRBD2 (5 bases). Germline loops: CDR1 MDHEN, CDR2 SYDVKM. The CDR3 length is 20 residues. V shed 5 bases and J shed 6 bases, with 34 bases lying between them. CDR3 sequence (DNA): TGTGCCAGCAGTATCCTCACAGAGGGTGACAAAGCCTCTATGGGGAAGACCCAGTACTTC. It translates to CASSILTEGDKASMGKTQYF.

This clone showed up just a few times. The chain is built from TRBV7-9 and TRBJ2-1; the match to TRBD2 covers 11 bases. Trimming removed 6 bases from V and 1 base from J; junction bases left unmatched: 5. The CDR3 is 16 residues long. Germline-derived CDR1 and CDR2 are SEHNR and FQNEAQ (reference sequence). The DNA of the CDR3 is TGTGCCAGCAGGTCTATAGCGGGAGGGTCCTACAATGAGCAGTTCTTC. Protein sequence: CASRSIAGGSYNEQFF.